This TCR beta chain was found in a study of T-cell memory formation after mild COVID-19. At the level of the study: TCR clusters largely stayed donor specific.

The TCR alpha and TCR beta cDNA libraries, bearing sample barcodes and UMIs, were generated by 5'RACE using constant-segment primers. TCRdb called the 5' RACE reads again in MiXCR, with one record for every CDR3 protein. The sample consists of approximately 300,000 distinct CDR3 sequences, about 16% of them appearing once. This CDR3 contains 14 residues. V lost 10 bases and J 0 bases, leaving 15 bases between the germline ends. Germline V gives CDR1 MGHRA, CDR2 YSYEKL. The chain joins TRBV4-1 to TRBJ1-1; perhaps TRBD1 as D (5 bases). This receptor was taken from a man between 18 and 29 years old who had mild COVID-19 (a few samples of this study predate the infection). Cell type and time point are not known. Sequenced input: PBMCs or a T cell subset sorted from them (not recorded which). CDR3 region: CATTIGGMNTEAFF. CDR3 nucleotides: TGCGCCACCACTATCGGGGGGATGAACACTGAAGCTTTCTTT.